A single sample is the source of the 9 T cell receptor beta chains below, sequenced in a study of PD-1 blockade in classical Hodgkin lymphoma. Here immunoSEQ multiplex PCR was the method, and the copy in TCRdb shows in-frame clones only, minus some. The sample records about 21,000 clones, roughly 94% being singletons. Time point reported: newly diagnosed, previously untreated cHL patient sample. The sequenced sample was peripheral blood mononuclear cells (PBMCs). Every receptor here comes from a human donor with classical Hodgkin lymphoma.

Details on this clone: The sample has other DNA sequences that encode this CDR3 too. The rearrangement uses TRBV5-1 and TRBJ1-5; D is unresolved. Germline V gives CDR1 SGHRS, CDR2 YFSETQ. The CDR3 loop spans 13 amino acids. Trimming took 2 bases from V and 0 from J, leaving 3 bases between them. The CDR3 reads CASSLNSNQPQHF. CDR3 sequence (DNA): TGCGCCAGCAGCTTAAATAGCAATCAGCCCCAGCATTTT.

The V call is TRBV5-1, the J call TRBJ1-5, with 9 bases aligning to TRBD1. CDR1 and CDR2 from the germline V gene are SGHRS and YFSETQ. The CDR3 runs 18 residues. The trim removed 9 bases at V and 2 bases at J, leaving 18 bases unmatched. The CDR3 is CAIKDRGTWGRGNQPQHF. CDR3 bases: TGCGCCATCAAAGACAGGGGGACCTGGGGAAGGGGCAATCAGCCCCAGCATTTT.

V usage is TRBV7-3 and J usage is TRBJ1-1; D is unclear. Germline V gives CDR1 SGHTA, CDR2 FQGTGA. V dropped 4 bases and J dropped 3 bases, with 12 bases sitting between them. The length of the CDR3 is 14 residues. The DNA for the CDR3 is TGTGCCAGCAGCTCCACAGATATTCACACTGAAGCTTTCTTT. It codes for CASSSTDIHTEAFF.

The V and J genes are TRBV11-2 and TRBJ2-5; D unclear. V was shortened by 7 bases and J by 1 base, with 13 bases between the two germline ends. Germline V gene lookup returns CDR1 SGHAT and CDR2 FQNNGV. This CDR3 spans 14 amino acids. CDR3 residues: CASTLTRLQETQYF. CDR3 DNA sequence: TGTGCCAGCACCCTGACACGTCTCCAAGAGACCCAGTACTTC.

This chain connects TRBV6-5 to TRBJ1-1; the match to TRBD1 covers 8 bases. The CDR3 extends over 16 amino acids. CDR1 and CDR2 (germline): MNHEY, SVGAGI. Germline trimming cut 4 bases from V and 0 bases from J; bases unmatched to any gene: 7. The CDR3 DNA reads TGTGCCAGCAGTTTTCTGACAGGGGCGATGAACACTGAAGCTTTCTTT. Translating gives CASSFLTGAMNTEAFF.

The chain is built from TRBV5-1 and TRBJ2-5, with 10 bases lining up with TRBD2. The trim removed 5 bases at V and 1 base at J, leaving 2 bases unmatched. The CDR3 has 14 residues. Germline-derived CDR1 and CDR2 are SGHRS and YFSETQ. CDR3 sequence (DNA): TGCGCCAGCAGGCTAGCGGGGGTCCAAGAGACCCAGTACTTC. Its protein is CASRLAGVQETQYF. The entire variable domain, with the rest obtained from reference TRBV5-1 and TRBJ2-5, is as follows: KAGVTQTPRYLIKTRGQQVTLSCSPISGHRSVSWYQQTPGQGLQFLFEYFSETQRNKGNFPGRFSGRQFSNSRSEMNVSTLELGDSALYLCASRLAGVQETQYFGPGTRLLVL.

CDR3 region: CASSLQARTYEQYF. For the CDR3, the DNA is TGTGCCAGCAGCTTACAGGCCCGAACCTACGAGCAGTACTTC. This sequence joins TRBV7-2 and TRBJ2-7; no clear D. The CDR3 totals 14 residues. Germline V gives CDR1 SGHTA, CDR2 FQGNSA. V was clipped by 2 bases and J by 2 bases, with 10 bases between them.

The rearrangement uses TRBV5-1 and TRBJ2-3, with 7 bases identical to TRBD1. The V segment lost 4 bases and the J segment 1 base; nucleotides outside the gene matches: 3. CDR1 is SGHRS, CDR2 YFSETQ, per germline. The CDR3 covers 14 residues. The CDR3 is CASSPGTGTDTQYF. In DNA, the CDR3 is TGCGCCAGCAGCCCCGGGACAGGCACAGATACGCAGTATTTT.

This sequence joins TRBV28 and TRBJ2-3; TRBD2 matches 7 bases. V shed 7 bases, J shed 0 bases, and the junction held 4 bases outside the gene matches. In germline, CDR1 is MDHEN, CDR2 SYDVKM. CDR3 length: 14 amino acids. CDR3: CASNGGISTDTQYF. The CDR3 DNA reads as TGTGCCAGCAACGGGGGGATTAGCACAGATACGCAGTATTTT.